The 14 T cell receptor beta chains below all came from one sample that was sequenced in a study of cytomegalovirus exposure and HLA in healthy donors. The PCR was carried out with 60 Vbeta primers and 13 Jbeta primers. Sequenced by immunoSEQ multiplex PCR; TCRdb stores in-frame clones only, minus some. Here the sample spans around 100,000 clones, approximately 81% being singletons. The sequenced material came from PBMCs. Receptors were obtained from a woman in her 70s in good health and CMV-seropositive.

The chain combines TRBV13 with TRBJ2-2; D gene ambiguous. V lost 2 bases, J lost 4 bases, and 5 bases lay in between. Germline-derived CDR1 and CDR2 are PRHDT and FYEKMQ (reference sequence). This CDR3 comprises 13 residues. The CDR3 DNA follows: TGTGCCAGCAGCTTAACTACCACCGGGGAGCTGTTTTTT. It yields the protein CASSLTTTGELFF. Combining the CDR3 with reference TRBV13 and TRBJ2-2 gives the whole variable domain AAGVIQSPRHLIKEKRETATLKCYPIPRHDTVYWYQQGPGQDPQFLISFYEKMQSDKGSIPDRFSAQQFSDYHSELNMSSLELGDSALYFCASSLTTTGELFFGEGSRLTVL.

The CDR3 sequence: CAISEQDGSPLHF. DNA of the CDR3: TGTGCCATCAGTGAACAGGACGGATCACCCCTCCACTTT. The genes are TRBV10-3 and TRBJ1-6; the D gene is possibly TRBD1 (5 bases). The V gene lost 3 bases and the J gene lost 10 bases, with 10 bases spanning the gap. Looked up from germline, CDR1 is ENHRY and CDR2 is SYGVKD. The CDR3 sequence is 13 residues long.

The chain is built from TRBV5-1 and TRBJ2-2, with 16 bases aligning to TRBD2. V dropped 5 bases and J dropped 7; count of bases not matched to a gene: 8. Germline lookup yields CDR1 SGHRS and CDR2 YFSETQ. The CDR3 length is 17 residues. CDR3 sequence: CASRRGTSGRAGGELFF. DNA of the CDR3: TGCGCCAGCAGGCGTGGGACTAGCGGGAGGGCCGGCGGGGAGCTGTTTTTT.

This clone was picked up one time. CDR3 protein: CSVNRGSSMNTEAFF. In DNA form, the CDR3 reads TGCAGCGTCAACAGGGGGTCCTCCATGAACACTGAAGCTTTCTTT. The chain combines TRBV29-1 with TRBJ1-1; 8 nucleotides line up with TRBD1. V was pared by 6 bases and J by 0 bases, with 9 bases of the junction left unmatched. Germline V lookup: CDR1 SQVTM, CDR2 ANQGSEA. The CDR3 has 15 residues.

The chain is built from TRBV5-3 and TRBJ2-2; D not certain. TRBV5-3 is filed as an ORF, its function uncertain. The CDR3 spans 13 residues. Deletions cut 5 bases from V and 4 bases from J, with 9 bases between. As DNA, the CDR3 is TGTGCCAGAAGAGAGGCGCGCACCGGGGAGCTGTTTTTT. It translates to CARREARTGELFF.

The chain uses TRBV11-1 and TRBJ2-5; TRBD1 matches at 8 bases. The germline V gene has CDR1 SGHAT and CDR2 FQDESV (reference sequence). Unmatched junction bases numbered 8, after V lost 4 bases and J lost 7 bases. This CDR3 is 14 amino acids long. CDR3 DNA sequence: TGTGCCAGCAGCTCAGACAGGGGAAGACCGACCCAGTACTTC. Translated: CASSSDRGRPTQYF.

The chain has TRBV6-1 and TRBJ2-3; a possible D gene is TRBD2 (6 bases). CDR3 length equals 15 residues. The germline V and J ends were trimmed by 2 bases and 1 base, with 10 bases remaining between them. CDR1 MNHNS and CDR2 SASEGT come from the germline V gene. As DNA, the CDR3 is TGTGCCAGCAGTGAACGGAGGGAGGGCACAGATACGCAGTATTTT. Translated, it gives CASSERREGTDTQYF.

For the CDR3, the DNA is TGTGCCAGCACCCTTAGCGGGAGTGAAACCGGGGAGCTGTTTTTT. Protein sequence: CASTLSGSETGELFF. V is TRBV7-3 and J is TRBJ2-2; TRBD2 matches at 9 bases. The CDR3 is 15 residues long. CDR1 SGHTA and CDR2 FQGTGA come from the germline V gene. V trimming: 7 bases; J trimming: 5 bases; junction bases outside the gene matches: 8.

Only a few counts were recorded for this clone. The chain uses TRBV4-3 and TRBJ2-7; TRBD1 might be the D (5 bases). This CDR3 is 15 amino acids long. The germline V gene has CDR1 LGHNA and CDR2 YSLEER. Trimming took off 2 bases at V and 1 base at J, with 12 bases between the two ends. The CDR3: CASSQLKDTSYEQYF. The CDR3 DNA reads TGCGCCAGCAGCCAATTAAAGGACACATCCTACGAGCAGTACTTC.

This clone occurred a few times. This chain uses TRBV9 with TRBJ1-4; TRBD1 agrees at 8 bases. With 4 bases clipped from V and 7 bases from J, the junction kept 9 bases outside the gene matches. The germline V gene encodes CDR1 SGDLS and CDR2 YYNGEE. The CDR3 has 15 residues. The CDR3 coding sequence is TGTGCCAGCAGCTTAATTGGACAGGGAGGTGAAAAACTGTTTTTT. Residues: CASSLIGQGGEKLFF. The full variable domain, rest sourced from reference TRBV9 and TRBJ1-4, is DSGVTQTPKHLITATGQRVTLRCSPRSGDLSVYWYQQSLDQGLQFLIQYYNGEERAKGNILERFSAQQFPDLHSELNLSSLELGDSALYFCASSLIGQGGEKLFFGSGTQLSVL.

The genes are TRBV19 and TRBJ2-5; 7 nucleotides line up with TRBD1. Looked up from germline, CDR1 is LNHDA and CDR2 is SQIVND (reference sequence). The CDR3 consists of 13 residues. V shed 3 bases, J shed 4 bases, and the junction held 2 bases outside the gene matches. CDR3 residues: CASSIDRVETQYF. The DNA for the CDR3 is TGTGCCAGTAGTATCGACAGGGTAGAGACCCAGTACTTC. The entire variable domain, with the rest obtained from reference TRBV19 and TRBJ2-5, is as follows: DGGITQSPKYLFRKEGQNVTLSCEQNLNHDAMYWYRQDPGQGLRLIYYSQIVNDFQKGDIAEGYSVSREKKESFPLTVTSAQKNPTAFYLCASSIDRVETQYFGPGTRLLVL.

The gene calls are TRBV5-1 and TRBJ2-7; 8 positions agree with TRBD1. The V gene's germline CDR1 is SGHRS and CDR2 YFSETQ. CDR3 length: 14 amino acids. The V and J ends lost 3 bases and 2 bases, in that order; junction bases with no gene match: 4. CDR3 region: CASSSGQGAYEQYF. CDR3 in DNA: TGCGCCAGCAGCTCCGGACAGGGTGCCTACGAGCAGTACTTC.

The chain joins TRBV19 to TRBJ2-3, with D perhaps TRBD2 (5 bases). Between the trimmed V and J ends, which lost 4 bases and 4 bases, there was a span of 9 bases. Germline CDR1 and CDR2: LNHDA and SQIVND (reference sequence). This CDR3 is built from 13 residues. The CDR3 bases are TGTGCCAGTAGTACCGGGGTAGCAGATACGCAGTATTTT. It encodes CASSTGVADTQYF. The variable domain in full, completed from reference TRBV19 and TRBJ2-3, reads DGGITQSPKYLFRKEGQNVTLSCEQNLNHDAMYWYRQDPGQGLRLIYYSQIVNDFQKGDIAEGYSVSREKKESFPLTVTSAQKNPTAFYLCASSTGVADTQYFGPGTRLTVL.

The rearrangement uses TRBV19 and TRBJ1-2; no definite D call. Per the germline V gene, CDR1 is LNHDA and CDR2 is SQIVND (reference sequence). V was cut by 1 base and J by 2 bases, with 11 bases left in between. There are 15 residues in the CDR3. The CDR3 region is CASSIVGSENYGYTF. The CDR3, as DNA: TGTGCCAGTAGTATAGTAGGCAGCGAGAACTATGGCTACACCTTC.